This T cell receptor beta chain comes out of a study of Graves' ophthalmopathy and Graves' hyperthyroidism. This clonotype was observed a few times. RNA transcripts yielded amplified TCR beta CDR3 regions. Second-round multiplex PCR came after a first-round RT-PCR that employed HTBI primers. TCRdb reanalysed the multiplex PCR reads using MiXCR and keeps one entry per CDR3 protein. The sample has 600,000 to 950,000 distinct CDR3 sequences, roughly 40% seen once. Trimming left V 3 bases short and J 6 bases short, with 9 bases between. The germline V gene encodes CDR1 MNHEY and CDR2 SMNVEV (reference sequence). This CDR3 has 14 residues.

The material sequenced was peripheral blood. V and J are TRBV27 and TRBJ1-6; D uncertain. This TCR came from an adult man with Graves' ophthalmopathy. DNA of the CDR3: TGTGCCAGCAGTTTTGACCAACCTAATTCACCCCTCCACTTT. Protein product: CASSFDQPNSPLHF.